These 22 T cell receptor beta chains were sequenced from one sample in a study of response to subunit inactivated influenza vaccine. TCRdb re-derived calls from the RT-PCR reads in MiXCR, one entry per CDR3 protein. The sample yields over 650,000 distinct CDR3 sequences, about 18% seen once. Here the sequenced sample was PBMCs from blood, taken more than 4 days after vaccination. These receptors all stem from a middle-aged man who received an inactivated influenza vaccine.

The chain employs TRBV18 and TRBJ1-4, with D possibly TRBD1 on 5 matching bases. The CDR3 spans 16 residues. V gave up 6 bases and J gave up 7 bases, with 21 bases separating them. Germline CDR1 is KGHSH and CDR2 is LQKENI. This CDR3 is CASSQPPGTRTEKLFF. The CDR3 DNA reads as TGTGCCAGCTCGCAGCCCCCCGGGACTCGCACTGAAAAACTGTTTTTT.

This chain uses TRBV6-1 with TRBJ1-2; 8 bases are a match to TRBD1. The V segment lost 11 bases and the J segment 1 base; nucleotides outside the gene matches: 9. In germline, CDR1 is MNHNS, CDR2 SASEGT. This CDR3 is built from 14 residues. The CDR3 is CAVRPGQDNYGYTF. CDR3 in DNA: TGTGCCGTACGACCGGGACAGGATAACTATGGCTACACCTTC.

This clonotype was seen more than once but under ten times. The chain couples TRBV2 to TRBJ2-7; D tentatively reads TRBD1 or TRBD2 (5 bases each). The V end lost 6 bases, the J end lost 6 bases, and 18 bases lay between the germline ends. CDR3 length: 14 residues. The germline gives CDR1 SNHLY, CDR2 FYNNEI. The chain's CDR3 is CASSPGTEVGEQYF. The CDR3 coding sequence is TGTGCCAGCAGCCCCGGGACCGAGGTTGGCGAGCAGTACTTC.

The table lists this clonotype with a few counts. The CDR3 is CAIGREAGNTIYF. CDR3 sequence (DNA): TGTGCCATCGGCAGGGAGGCTGGAAACACCATATATTTT. The rearrangement joins TRBV10-3 to TRBJ1-3, with D possibly being TRBD1 (5 bases). Trimming removed 8 bases at V and 2 bases at J, with 10 bases between. The CDR3 has 13 amino acids. Germline CDR1 reads ENHRY; CDR2 reads SYGVKD.

This clonotype came up a few times. The chain employs TRBV18 and TRBJ2-2, with D perhaps matching TRBD1 (6 bases). Per germline, CDR1 KGHSH and CDR2 LQKENI. The CDR3 is 15 residues long. V lost 6 bases to trimming and J lost 5 bases, with 16 bases between them. CDR3 sequence: CASSPDAGATGELFF. The CDR3 DNA follows: TGTGCCAGCTCGCCGGACGCAGGGGCAACCGGGGAGCTGTTTTTT.

The rearrangement uses TRBV3-1 and TRBJ2-7, with D unclear. Germline CDR1 LGHDT, CDR2 YNNKEL (reference sequence). This CDR3 contains 13 residues. The germline V and J ends were trimmed by 3 bases and 0 bases, with 6 bases remaining between them. The CDR3 sequence: CASSQSSSYEQYF. The CDR3 DNA follows: TGTGCCAGCAGCCAGAGTAGCTCCTACGAGCAGTACTTC.

This clonotype came up a few times. The chain is built from TRBV12-3 or TRBV12-4 and TRBJ1-5; 9 bases agree with TRBD1. Germline trimming cut 6 bases from V and 4 bases from J; bases unmatched to any gene: 4. The CDR3 consists of 14 residues. CDR3 loop: CASRSGQGNQPQHF. Here the CDR3 DNA reads TGTGCCAGCAGATCCGGACAGGGGAATCAGCCCCAGCATTTT.

A note on this clonotype: The limits of the CDR3 on the DNA are not certain, so only TCRdb's listed CDR3 is given. The rearrangement joins TRBV12-3 or TRBV12-4 to TRBJ2-2; TRBD1 is the table's D call, not checked against the DNA. From its first to its last residue, the CDR3 has 15 amino acids. The CDR3: CASSLALGGPGSCFF.

The rearrangement uses TRBV28 and TRBJ2-7; 13 nucleotides match TRBD2. The V gene's germline CDR1 is MDHEN and CDR2 SYDVKM. Trimming at V came to 5 bases and at J to 4 bases, leaving 8 bases not matched to a gene. This CDR3 is built from 16 residues. The CDR3 DNA reads TGTGCCAGCAGTCCAGGACTAGCGGGGGCTAAATACGAGCAGTACTTC. Protein: CASSPGLAGAKYEQYF.

CDR3 DNA: TGTGCCAGCAGTTTAGCGTTTCCCAGGAACACTGAAGCTTTCTTT. Translation: CASSLAFPRNTEAFF. The chain links TRBV12-3 or TRBV12-4 to TRBJ1-1, with unresolved D. V shed 0 bases and J shed 1 base, with 9 bases lying between them. The CDR3 runs 15 residues.

This clonotype came up many times. V usage is TRBV21-1 and J usage is TRBJ2-3; the table's D call TRBD2 went unverified against the DNA. TRBV21-1 is a documented pseudogene. This CDR3 has 15 residues. CDR3 sequence: CASSKAGECTDTQYF. The CDR3 DNA sequence: TGTGCCAGCAGCAAAGCGGGGGAGTGCACAGATACGCAGTATTTT.

This clonotype turned up a few times. The chain recombines TRBV6-2 or TRBV6-3 with TRBJ1-2; D remains ambiguous. The CDR3 loop spans 14 amino acids. Germline lookup yields CDR1 MNHEY and CDR2 SVGEGT. V lost 4 bases and J 0 bases, leaving 9 bases between the germline ends. Here the CDR3 DNA reads TGTGCCAGCAGTTGGACGGTTACTAACTATGGCTACACCTTC. Translating it yields CASSWTVTNYGYTF.

The CDR3 region is CSARAFRQGRDYGYTF. CDR3 nucleotides: TGCAGTGCTAGAGCATTTAGGCAGGGAAGAGACTATGGCTACACCTTC. The chain links TRBV20-1 to TRBJ1-2; possible D gene TRBD1, 5 bases. This CDR3 has 16 residues. Germline CDR1 is DFQATT and CDR2 is SNEGSKA (reference sequence). The V and J ends lost 1 base and 3 bases respectively, with 18 bases between them.

The chain recombines TRBV7-9 with TRBJ1-6, with 7 bases matching TRBD1. The CDR3 extends over 14 amino acids. After removal of 5 bases from V and 4 bases from J, the junction contained 2 bases not matched to a gene. The germline V gene encodes CDR1 SEHNR and CDR2 FQNEAQ (reference sequence). The CDR3 DNA is TGTGCCAGCAGCGTGGGACAGTATAATTCACCCCTCCACTTT. Protein: CASSVGQYNSPLHF.

The chain employs TRBV11-2 and TRBJ2-2; no reliable D call. Trimming pared 1 base from V and 5 bases from J, leaving 11 bases between. The CDR3 is 15 residues long. CDR1 and CDR2 (germline): SGHAT, FQNNGV. The CDR3 spells CASSLARVGTGELFF. The CDR3 region has the DNA TGTGCCAGCAGCTTAGCCCGGGTCGGGACCGGGGAGCTGTTTTTT.

J is TRBJ2-3 and V is TRBV7-2; 8 bases line up with TRBD2. Germline CDR1 SGHTA, CDR2 FQGNSA. V gave up 4 bases and J gave up 4 bases; unmatched junction bases: 4. The CDR3 sequence is 14 residues long. The CDR3 reads CASSSGGFPDTQYF. The CDR3 DNA reads as TGTGCCAGCAGCTCGGGGGGGTTTCCAGATACGCAGTATTTT. The whole variable domain, remainder taken from reference TRBV7-2 and TRBJ2-3, is GAGVSQSPSNKVTEKGKDVELRCDPISGHTALYWYRQSLGQGLEFLIYFQGNSAPDKSGLPSDRFSAERTGGSVSTLTIQRTQQEDSAVYLCASSSGGFPDTQYFGPGTRLTVL.

The J gene is TRBJ2-2, the V gene TRBV10-3; TRBD1 agrees at 10 bases. CDR1 is ENHRY, CDR2 SYGVKD, per germline. J lost 8 bases, V lost 3 bases, and 15 bases had no gene match. The CDR3 spans 18 residues. As DNA, the CDR3 is TGTGCCATCAGTGATTACGGGACAGGGGCCACTTTTGGGGGGGAGCTGTTTTTT. Its translation is CAISDYGTGATFGGELFF.

This clonotype was found a few times. The V call is TRBV29-1, the J call TRBJ2-5, with D perhaps matching TRBD2 (6 bases). CDR1 SQVTM and CDR2 ANQGSEA come from the germline V gene. V was pared by 4 bases and J by 5 bases, with 11 bases between. This CDR3 region has 12 residues. CDR3 protein: CSVVLAGETQYF. Written as DNA, the CDR3 is TGCAGCGTTGTACTAGCTGGTGAGACCCAGTACTTC.

The chain is built from TRBV2 and TRBJ2-7; D gene ambiguous. This CDR3 has 14 residues. V lost 2 bases, J lost 0 bases, and 8 bases lay in between. CDR1 is SNHLY, CDR2 FYNNEI, per germline. The CDR3 sequence is CASSEPRSSYEQYF. CDR3 coding DNA: TGTGCCAGCAGTGAACCTAGGAGCTCCTACGAGCAGTACTTC.

This clonotype was seen repeatedly, ten times or more. The chain joins TRBV4-2 to TRBJ2-2, with D tentatively TRBD1 (7 bases). The V gene's germline CDR1 is LGHNA and CDR2 YNFKEQ. This CDR3 has 16 amino acids. The V and J ends lost 0 bases and 5 bases respectively, with 13 bases between them. The CDR3, as DNA: TGTGCCAGCAGCCAAGATTGGGCAGGGGGGACCGGGGAGCTGTTTTTT. The encoded protein is CASSQDWAGGTGELFF.

In this sample, this clonotype turned up a few times. One junction end does not reproduce the germline sequence, and a read error may be involved. The rearrangement links TRBV11-3 to TRBJ2-1; D possibly corresponds to TRBD2 (6 bases). Germline values: CDR1 SGHNT, CDR2 YENEEA. This CDR3 is built from 15 residues. The chain's CDR3 is CASSSGGLSYNEQFF. Written as DNA, the CDR3 is TGCGCCAGCAGCTCCGGGGGACTCTCCTACAATGAGCAGTTCTTC.

The chain recombines TRBV20-1 with TRBJ2-5; D is ambiguous. This CDR3 has 14 amino acids. With 1 base removed from V and 2 bases from J, the gap between germline ends came to 11 bases. Germline assignment: CDR1 DFQATT and CDR2 SNEGSKA (reference sequence). DNA of the CDR3: TGCAGTGCTAGAGGCCCCAGTGGGCAAGAGACCCAGTACTTC. Translating it yields CSARGPSGQETQYF.